These 8 T cell receptor beta chains originate from one sample sequenced in a study of OX40 agonist ivuxolimab in advanced cancers. Method: immunoSEQ multiplex PCR; TCRdb's copy keeps in-frame clones and lacks some. The table lists 60,000 to 90,000 clones, approximately 82% of them singletons, with 0.76% in the top ten. The input for sequencing was CD4+ or CD8+ T cells sorted from blood, taken in a trial of the OX40 agonist ivuxolimab. These receptors originate from an adult with an advanced solid tumor such as melanoma, head and neck, liver or kidney cancer.

V is TRBV4-1 and J is TRBJ1-1, with 9 bases fitting TRBD1. Per germline, CDR1 MGHRA and CDR2 YSYEKL. The CDR3 spans 15 residues. The J segment lost 4 bases and the V segment lost 5 bases, leaving 8 bases of the junction unmatched. DNA for the CDR3: TGCGCCAGCAGCTACTACAGGGGGCAGAGCACTGAAGCTTTCTTT. Translating gives CASSYYRGQSTEAFF.

About this clone itself: At one boundary the junction diverges from the germline segment, which might be a read error. J is TRBJ2-2 and V is TRBV28; 7 bases align to TRBD1. CDR3 length: 15 residues. Looked up from germline, CDR1 is MDHEN and CDR2 is SYDVKM. The CDR3 sequence: CASSLLDRNAGELFF. DNA for the CDR3: TGTGCCAGCAGTCTACTGGACAGGAACGCCGGGGAGCTGTTTTTT.

The CDR3 here is CAWSAGLLDYGYTF. In nucleotides, the CDR3 is TGTGCCTGGAGTGCGGGCCTCCTTGACTATGGCTACACCTTC. The chain links TRBV30 to TRBJ1-2; D remains ambiguous. The CDR3 covers 14 residues. V dropped 1 base and J dropped 3 bases, with 12 bases sitting between them. Germline assignment: CDR1 GTSNPN and CDR2 SVGIG (reference sequence).

V usage is TRBV30 and J usage is TRBJ1-1, with TRBD1 as a possible D gene (5 bases). The germline V gene encodes CDR1 GTSNPN and CDR2 SVGIG (reference sequence). The CDR3 covers 13 residues. The V gene lost 1 base and the J gene lost 5 bases, with 11 bases spanning the gap. CDR3 loop: CAWSGGGGTEAFF. CDR3 sequence (DNA): TGTGCCTGGAGTGGGGGTGGGGGTACTGAAGCTTTCTTT.

This clone was seen more than once but under ten times. This chain uses TRBV19 with TRBJ1-1; a possible D gene is TRBD1 (6 bases). V lost 4 bases and J lost 3, with 9 bases in between. CDR1 is LNHDA, CDR2 SQIVND, per germline (reference sequence). CDR3 length: 13 amino acids. The CDR3 DNA sequence: TGTGCCAGTAGTACGTACAGGGACACTGAAGCTTTCTTT. Encoded protein: CASSTYRDTEAFF.

The chain couples TRBV7-2 to TRBJ2-7, with D possibly matching TRBD2 (6 bases). Between the trimmed V and J ends, which lost 3 bases and 6 bases, there was a span of 12 bases. CDR1 SGHTA and CDR2 FQGNSA come from the germline V gene. The CDR3 covers 13 residues. CDR3: CASSFQTRREQYF. The CDR3 region has the DNA TGTGCCAGCAGCTTCCAGACTAGGCGCGAGCAGTACTTC.

The chain links TRBV21-1 to TRBJ2-1; the listed D gene, TRBD2, was not tested against the DNA. TRBV21-1 is a listed pseudogene. The length of the CDR3 is 17 residues. CDR3 in amino acids: CASSKTQERGTYNEQFF. The CDR3 nucleotides are TGTGCCAGCAGCAAAACCCAAGAGCGGGGGACCTACAATGAGCAGTTCTTC.

The rearrangement uses TRBV5-8 and TRBJ2-1; D remains ambiguous. The CDR3 is made up of 16 amino acids. V was clipped by 0 bases and J by 5 bases, with 15 bases between them. The germline V gene has CDR1 SGHTS and CDR2 YDEGEE. The CDR3 DNA is TGTGCCAGCAGCTTGGACCGCGGCTTCGGAGACAATGAGCAGTTCTTC. This codes for CASSLDRGFGDNEQFF. Drawing the rest from reference TRBV5-8 and TRBJ2-1, the complete variable domain is EAGVTQSPTHLIKTRGQQATLRCSPISGHTSVYWYQQALGLGLQFLLWYDEGEERNRGNFPPRFSGRQFPNYSSELNVNALELEDSALYLCASSLDRGFGDNEQFFGPGTRLTVL.